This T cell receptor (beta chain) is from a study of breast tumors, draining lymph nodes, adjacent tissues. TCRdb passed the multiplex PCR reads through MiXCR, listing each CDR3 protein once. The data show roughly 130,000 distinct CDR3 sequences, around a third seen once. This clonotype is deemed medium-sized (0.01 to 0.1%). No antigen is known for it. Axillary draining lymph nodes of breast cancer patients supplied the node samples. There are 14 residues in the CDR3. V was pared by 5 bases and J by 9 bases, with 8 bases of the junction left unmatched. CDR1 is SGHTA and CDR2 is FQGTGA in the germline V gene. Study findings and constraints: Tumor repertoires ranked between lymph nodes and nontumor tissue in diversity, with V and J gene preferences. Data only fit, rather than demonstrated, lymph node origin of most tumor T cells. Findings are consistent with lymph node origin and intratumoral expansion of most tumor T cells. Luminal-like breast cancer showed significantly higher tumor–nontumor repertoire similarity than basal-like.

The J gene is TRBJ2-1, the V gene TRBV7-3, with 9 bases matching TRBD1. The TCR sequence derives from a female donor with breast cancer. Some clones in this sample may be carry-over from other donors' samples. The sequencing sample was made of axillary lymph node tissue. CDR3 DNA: TGTGCCAGCAGCCCTCATGCACAGGGGGCTGAGCAGTTCTTC. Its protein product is CASSPHAQGAEQFF.